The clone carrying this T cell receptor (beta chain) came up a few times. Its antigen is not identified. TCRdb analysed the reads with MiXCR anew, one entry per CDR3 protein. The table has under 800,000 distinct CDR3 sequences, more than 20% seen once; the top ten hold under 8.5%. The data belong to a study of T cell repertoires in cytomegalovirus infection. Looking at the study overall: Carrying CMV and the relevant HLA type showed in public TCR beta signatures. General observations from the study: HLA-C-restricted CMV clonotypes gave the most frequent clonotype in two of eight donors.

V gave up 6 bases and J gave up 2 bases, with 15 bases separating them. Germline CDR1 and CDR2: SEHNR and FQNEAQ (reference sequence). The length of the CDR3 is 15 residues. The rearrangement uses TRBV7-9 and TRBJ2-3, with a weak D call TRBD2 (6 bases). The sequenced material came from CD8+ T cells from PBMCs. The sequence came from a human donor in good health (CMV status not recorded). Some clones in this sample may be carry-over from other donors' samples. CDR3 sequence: CASRPGAGSTDTQYF. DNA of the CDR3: TGTGCCAGCAGACCCGGGGCGGGGTCCACAGATACGCAGTATTTT.